The subject of this entry is one TCR beta chain. Its matching antigen is unknown. Germline V gives CDR1 SEHNR, CDR2 FQNEAQ (reference sequence). CDR3 length equals 15 residues. The germline V and J ends were trimmed by 0 bases and 3 bases, with 11 bases remaining between them. The source of the sample is a study of T cell repertoires in ileal Crohn's disease. Across the study: Surgery for a complication: stricturing in roughly 61%, penetrating in 39%. About half received postoperative treatment, around 10 with thiopurines and about 20 anti-TNF. Study results and caveats: Mucosal expansions were suggested to be mainly CD8 T cells.

TCRB immunosequencing input was around 540 nanograms of biopsy DNA per sample. Only in-frame clones appear in the TCRdb table, and some are missing; sequencing was by immunoSEQ multiplex PCR. The data show approximately 3,800 clones, about 80% seen once. The chain recombines TRBV7-9 with TRBJ2-5, with a tentative D call TRBD1 (5 bases). The specimen sequenced was ileal tissue. The source is an adult with Crohn's disease. CDR3 DNA sequence: TGTGCCAGCAGCTTAGCGCAGGGCAGTAAAGAGACCCAGTACTTC. Its protein is CASSLAQGSKETQYF. The complete variable domain, with remaining parts taken from reference TRBV7-9 and TRBJ2-5, reads DTGVSQNPRHKITKRGQNVTFRCDPISEHNRLYWYRQTLGQGPEFLTYFQNEAQLEKSRLLSDRFSAERPKGSFSTLEIQRTEQGDSAMYLCASSLAQGSKETQYFGPGTRLLVL.